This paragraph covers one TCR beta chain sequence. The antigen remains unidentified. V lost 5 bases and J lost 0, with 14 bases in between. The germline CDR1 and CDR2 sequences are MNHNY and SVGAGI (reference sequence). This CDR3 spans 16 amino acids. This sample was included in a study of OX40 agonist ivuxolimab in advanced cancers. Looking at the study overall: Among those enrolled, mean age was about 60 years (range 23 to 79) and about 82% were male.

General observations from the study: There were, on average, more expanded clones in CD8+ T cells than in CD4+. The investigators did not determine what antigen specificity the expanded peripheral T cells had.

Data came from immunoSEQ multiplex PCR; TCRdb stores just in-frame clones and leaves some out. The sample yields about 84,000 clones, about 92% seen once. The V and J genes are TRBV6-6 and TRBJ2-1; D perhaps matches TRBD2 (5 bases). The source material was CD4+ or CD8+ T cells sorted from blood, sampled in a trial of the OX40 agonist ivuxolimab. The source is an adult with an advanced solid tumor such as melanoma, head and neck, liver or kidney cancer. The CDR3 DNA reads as TGTGCCAGCAGTCACCCTCGGGGAAGCTCCTACAATGAGCAGTTCTTC. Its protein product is CASSHPRGSSYNEQFF.